The sequence of this T cell receptor (beta chain) was determined in a study of T cell responses to AZD1222 COVID-19 vaccine. Study-wide points: Nearly half of unique spike-specific TCRs reportedly avoided B.1.351 and B.1.1.7 mutated regions.

About this clone: What it binds is unknown.

In germline, CDR1 is SGHKS, CDR2 YYEKEE (reference sequence). There are 13 residues in the CDR3. The V and J ends lost 2 bases and 1 base respectively, with 7 bases between them. Produced via immunoSEQ multiplex PCR; TCRdb's table is partial and in-frame only. This sample carries about 180,000 clones, roughly 94% of them seen once, and the ten largest clones take roughly 1.7%. The specimen comprised peripheral blood, sampled 28 days after the second AZD1222 dose. The rearrangement joins TRBV5-5 to TRBJ2-7; TRBD1 might be the D (5 bases). This TCR was sampled from an adult who received the AZD1222 COVID-19 vaccine. The CDR3 protein is CASSFRGSYEQYF. The DNA for the CDR3 is TGTGCCAGCAGCTTTAGGGGTTCCTACGAGCAGTACTTC. The whole variable domain, filled in from reference TRBV5-5 and TRBJ2-7, reads DAGVTQSPTHLIKTRGQQVTLRCSPISGHKSVSWYQQVLGQGPQFIFQYYEKEERGRGNFPDRFSARQFPNYSSELNVNALLLGDSALYLCASSFRGSYEQYFGPGTRLTVT.